This TCR beta chain was obtained from a study of OX40 agonist ivuxolimab in advanced cancers. Study context: Prior anti-PD-1, anti-PD-L1 or anti-CTLA-4 therapy did not bar entry, and about 40% had some.

Overall study results and limits: The study did not work out the antigen specificity of the expanded peripheral T cells. Low normalized T-cell clonal expansion also characterized some of the nonresponders.

Germline trimming cut 1 base from V and 5 bases from J; bases unmatched to any gene: 1. Germline CDR1 is SGHAT and CDR2 is FQNNGV. This CDR3 is 15 amino acids long. Sequencing was performed with immunoSEQ multiplex PCR; in TCRdb, only in-frame clones are kept and a portion is missing. The sample shows about 30,000 clones, about 80% of them seen only once. Remarks on this clone: Its antigen is currently unknown.

The sequenced sample was CD4+ or CD8+ T cells sorted from blood, obtained in a trial of the OX40 agonist ivuxolimab. The clonotype was recovered from an adult with an advanced solid tumor such as melanoma, head and neck, liver or kidney cancer. The V gene is TRBV11-2, the J gene TRBJ2-2; 10 bases fit TRBD1. CDR3 in DNA: TGTGCCAGCAGCTTAGGGGACAGGGGAACCGGGGAGCTGTTTTTT. Translating gives CASSLGDRGTGELFF.